This is a list of T cell receptor beta chains from one sample in a study of cytomegalovirus exposure and HLA in healthy donors. Measured with immunoSEQ multiplex PCR; TCRdb has only the in-frame clones, and not every one. The sample holds some 110,000 clones, around 81% seen once. Sequencing was carried out using PBMCs. The receptors derive from a woman in her 30s in good health and CMV-seronegative. CDR3s include the opening cysteine and the closing phenylalanine or tryptophan. Each record gives: clone size, D gene, J gene, V gene, CDR3 DNA, CDR3 protein. The D gene is left open where the match is weak. Clone size is shown for a subset of rows, as once, few, many or a class of expanded clone.

>-|-|TRBJ1-4|TRBV23-1
TGCGCCAGCAGTCAATTAGACAGGACCCCACACAGCACTAATGAAAAACTGTTTTTT
CASSQLDRTPHSTNEKLFF
>-|-|TRBJ1-1|TRBV7-2
TGTGCCAGCAGCTACTCAGGGGCCGCGATTTCGAACACTGAAGCTTTCTTT
CASSYSGAAISNTEAFF
>once|TRBD2|TRBJ2-3|TRBV7-8
TGTGCCAGCAGCACCCGGACTAGCGGGAGAACAGATACGCAGTATTTT
CASSTRTSGRTDTQYF
>-|TRBD2|TRBJ2-1|TRBV28
TGTGCCAGCAGTTCTAAGCGCGGGAGGGACTACAATGAGCAGTTCTTC
CASSSKRGRDYNEQFF
>-|-|TRBJ1-5|TRBV19
TGTGCCAGTAGTGCCTCTTCGACAGCTAATCAGCCCCAGCATTTT
CASSASSTANQPQHF
>-|-|TRBJ2-1|TRBV11-3
TGTGCCAGCAGCTTAGACAGGGGCTCAAAAGAGGGGAATGAGCAGTTCTTC
CASSLDRGSKEGNEQFF
>-|-|TRBJ2-2|TRBV10-1
TGCGCCAGCACGCAGGGTACGAACACCGGGGAGCTGTTTTTT
CASTQGTNTGELFF
>-|-|TRBJ2-3|TRBV6-5
TGTGCCAGCAGCAGGACTCCTAGCACAGATACGCAGTATTTT
CASSRTPSTDTQYF
>-|TRBD1|TRBJ1-1|TRBV6-1
TGTGCCAGCACCATGGACAGGGGGGGCACTGAAGCTTTCTTT
CASTMDRGGTEAFF
>-|-|TRBJ1-1|TRBV30
TGTGCCTGGAGTGAGACAGGGAACACTGAAGCTTTCTTT
CAWSETGNTEAFF
>-|TRBD2|TRBJ2-7|TRBV27
TGTGCCAGCAGTTTCACTAGCGGGAGGGCCTACGAGCAGTACTTC
CASSFTSGRAYEQYF
>-|-|TRBJ2-3|TRBV4-3
TGCGCCAGCAGCCAAGAAACATGGCGGATAAGCACAGATACGCAGTATTTT
CASSQETWRISTDTQYF
>-|TRBD1|TRBJ1-5|TRBV18
TGTGCCAGCTCAGACGGGGACAGTTATCAGCCCCAGCATTTT
CASSDGDSYQPQHF
>once|-|TRBJ1-1|TRBV27
TGTGCCAGCGGAAGACAGGCGGTCACTGAAGCTTTCTTT
CASGRQAVTEAFF
>-|-|TRBJ2-7|TRBV29-1
TGCAGCGTTGATGTAGGGGAAGGGTACGAGCAGTACTTC
CSVDVGEGYEQYF
>-|TRBD1|TRBJ2-7|TRBV7-2
TGTGCCAGCAGCTTTACAGGGGAGATCTACGAGCAGTACTTC
CASSFTGEIYEQYF
>-|TRBD2|TRBJ2-7|TRBV7-3
TGTGCCAGCAGCTTTACTAGCGGTCCCTCCTACGAGCAGTACTTC
CASSFTSGPSYEQYF
>-|TRBD1|TRBJ2-4|TRBV19
TGTGCCAGTAGTCCGGACAGGGGAGGGAGCAAAAACATTCAGTACTTC
CASSPDRGGSKNIQYF
>once|TRBD1|TRBJ2-5|TRBV11-3
TGTGCCAGCAGCTTAGGACAGGGGGAAGAGACCCAGTACTTC
CASSLGQGEETQYF
>-|-|TRBJ1-2|TRBV7-2
TGTGCCAGCAGCTTAGGACAGAAAACCCGTTATGGCTACACCTTC
CASSLGQKTRYGYTF
>-|-|TRBJ1-3|TRBV19
TGTGCCAGTAGCCCGACAAGAGACGGAAACACCATATATTTT
CASSPTRDGNTIYF
>-|TRBD1|TRBJ1-5|TRBV29-1
TGCAGCGTAGGACAGGGGCGAAATCAGCCCCAGCATTTT
CSVGQGRNQPQHF
>few|-|TRBJ2-3|TRBV6-1
TGTGCCAGCATAAGAGGGTTCACGACAGATACGCAGTATTTT
CASIRGFTTDTQYF
>-|-|TRBJ1-2|TRBV25-1
TGTGCCAGCAGTGAATCGGGCTATGGCTACACCTTC
CASSESGYGYTF
>-|-|TRBJ1-6|TRBV9
TGTGCCAGCAGCCAAAGGGGGAGCTCCTATAATTCACCCCTCCACTTT
CASSQRGSSYNSPLHF
>-|TRBD1|TRBJ1-5|TRBV19
TGTGCCAGTATTGACAGGGTGGGGGGTAAAAGCAATCAGCCCCAGCATTTT
CASIDRVGGKSNQPQHF
>-|TRBD1|TRBJ1-5|TRBV19
TGTGCCACTACACAGGGGGCGAGGCAGCCCCAGCATTTT
CATTQGARQPQHF
>-|-|TRBJ2-1|TRBV10-3
TGTGCCATCAGTGACGCCGAGTCCTGGTACAATGAGCAGTTCTTC
CAISDAESWYNEQFF
>-|-|TRBJ1-2|TRBV19
TGTGCCAGTAGTACGCAAGGGGCCTATGGCTACACCTTC
CASSTQGAYGYTF
>-|TRBD2|TRBJ2-3|TRBV2
TGTGCCAGCAACACCGGGACTAGCGGGAGGGTGAGCACAGATACGCAGTATTTT
CASNTGTSGRVSTDTQYF
>-|-|TRBJ1-2|TRBV30
TGTGCCTGTAAAACCGAACTTAACTATGGCTACACCTTC
CACKTELNYGYTF
>-|TRBD2|TRBJ2-7|TRBV4-1
TGCGCCAGCAGCCAAGAGATTAGCGGGGGCTACGAGCAGTACTTC
CASSQEISGGYEQYF
>-|-|TRBJ2-7|TRBV6-6
TGTGCCAGCAGGAACCCACCCGAAGAGACTCAGTACTTC
CASRNPPEETQYF
>-|-|TRBJ2-7|TRBV19
TGTGCCAGTAGTATAGAAGGAGGGAGGTACGAGCAGTACTTC
CASSIEGGRYEQYF
>-|TRBD2|TRBJ2-5|TRBV7-6
TGTGCCAGCAGCTTAGGACTAGCGGGCTACCAAGAGACCCAGTACTTC
CASSLGLAGYQETQYF
>-|TRBD2|TRBJ2-7|TRBV9
TGTGCCAGCAGCTCGGGACTAGCGGGAGTGAGCCACGAGCAGTACTTC
CASSSGLAGVSHEQYF
>-|TRBD2|TRBJ2-2|TRBV5-1
TGCGCCAGCAGCTTTACAGTACTAGCGGGAAACACCGGGGAGCTGTTTTTT
CASSFTVLAGNTGELFF
>-|-|TRBJ2-7|TRBV5-6
TGTGCCAGCAGCTTGGAGGCTGCGAGGACTTACGAGCAGTACTTC
CASSLEAARTYEQYF
>-|-|TRBJ2-3|TRBV27
TGTGCCAGCAGTCCCCTCTTGGAGTCCAACCCCCCCACAGATACGCAGTATTTT
CASSPLLESNPPTDTQYF
>few|-|TRBJ2-1|TRBV27
TGTGCCAGCAGTTTCGTAGGAGACGAGCAGTTCTTC
CASSFVGDEQFF
>-|TRBD2|TRBJ2-1|TRBV5-1
TGCGCCAGCAGCCCGACCAGCGGGAGCTCCTACAATGAGCAGTTCTTC
CASSPTSGSSYNEQFF